This TCR beta chain came from a study of T cell responses to AZD1222 COVID-19 vaccine. Overall study: Second doses were pooled across both intervals (about 4 or about 12 weeks).

Profiling relied on immunoSEQ multiplex PCR, and the TCRdb table lists in-frame clones only, not all of them. The sample holds about 99,000 clones, 80% to 90% seen once. V dropped 4 bases and J dropped 1; count of bases not matched to a gene: 0. The CDR3 totals 14 residues. Germline V gene lookup returns CDR1 SGHTA and CDR2 FQGTGA. Study-wide points: Most donors were white British and more were female, and clonal diversity was possibly underestimated. Baseline serology detected seropositivity in only a handful of AZD1222 recipients.

About this clone itself: The antigen is undetermined.

The chain recombines TRBV7-3 with TRBJ2-3; 9 nucleotides agree with TRBD1. The sample was peripheral blood, taken on day 0 of AZD1222 vaccination. This sequence was found in an adult in good health. The CDR3 protein is CASSWTGGTDTQYF. DNA for the CDR3: TGTGCCAGCAGCTGGACAGGGGGCACAGATACGCAGTATTTT.